The present TCR beta chain was sequenced within a study of PD-1 blockade in classical Hodgkin lymphoma. This clone was recorded once. Exposure to brentuximab vedotin varied, and each patient had relapsed following autologous stem cell transplantation. Sequencing used immunoSEQ multiplex PCR; TCRdb keeps in-frame clones, though not all of them. The sample holds around 41,000 clones; 76% are singletons and the top ten take 9.5% to 13%. The V gene lost 0 bases and the J gene lost 2 bases, with 11 bases spanning the gap. In germline, CDR1 is SNHLY, CDR2 FYNNEI. The CDR3 has 15 residues. The genes are TRBV2 and TRBJ2-7; the D gene is possibly TRBD1 (5 bases). The clonotype comes from a human donor with classical Hodgkin lymphoma. The material sequenced was peripheral blood mononuclear cells (PBMCs), taken at baseline. The CDR3 DNA reads as TGTGCCAGCAGTGAAGCTGCAGGGTCCCCCTACGAGCAGTACTTC. Translated: CASSEAAGSPYEQYF.